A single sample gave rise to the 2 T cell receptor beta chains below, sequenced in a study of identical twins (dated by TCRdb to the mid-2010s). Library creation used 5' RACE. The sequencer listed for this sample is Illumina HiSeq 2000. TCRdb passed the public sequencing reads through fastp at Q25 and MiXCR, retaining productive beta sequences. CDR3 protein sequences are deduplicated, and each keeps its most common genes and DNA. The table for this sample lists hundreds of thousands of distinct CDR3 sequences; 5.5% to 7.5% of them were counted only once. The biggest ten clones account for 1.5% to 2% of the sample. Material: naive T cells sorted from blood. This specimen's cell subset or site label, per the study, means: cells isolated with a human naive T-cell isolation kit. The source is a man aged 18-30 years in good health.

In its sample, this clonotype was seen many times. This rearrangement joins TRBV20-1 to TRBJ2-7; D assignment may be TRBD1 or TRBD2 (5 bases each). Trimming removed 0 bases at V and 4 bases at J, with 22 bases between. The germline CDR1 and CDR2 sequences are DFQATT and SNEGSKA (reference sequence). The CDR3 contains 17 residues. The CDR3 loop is CSARDWGQRLTYYEQYF. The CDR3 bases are TGCAGTGCTAGAGATTGGGGCCAGAGACTAACTTATTACGAGCAGTACTTC.

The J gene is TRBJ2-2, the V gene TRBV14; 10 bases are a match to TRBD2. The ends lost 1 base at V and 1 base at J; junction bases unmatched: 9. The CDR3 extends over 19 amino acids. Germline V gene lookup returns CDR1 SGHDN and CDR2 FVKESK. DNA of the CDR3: TGTGCCAGCAGCCAAGGGTTCCCGGGACTAGCGAGGAACACCGGGGAGCTGTTTTTT. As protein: CASSQGFPGLARNTGELFF.